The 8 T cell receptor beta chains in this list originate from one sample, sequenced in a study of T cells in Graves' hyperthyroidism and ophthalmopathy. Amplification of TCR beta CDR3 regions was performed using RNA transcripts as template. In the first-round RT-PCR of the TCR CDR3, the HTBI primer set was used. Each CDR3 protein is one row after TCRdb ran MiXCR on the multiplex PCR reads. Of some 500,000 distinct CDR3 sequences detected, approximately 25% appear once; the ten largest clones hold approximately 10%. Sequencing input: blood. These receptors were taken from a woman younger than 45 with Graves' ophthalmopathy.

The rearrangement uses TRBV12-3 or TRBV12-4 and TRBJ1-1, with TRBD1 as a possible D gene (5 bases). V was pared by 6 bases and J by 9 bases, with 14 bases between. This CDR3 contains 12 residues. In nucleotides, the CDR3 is TGTGCCAGCAGCTTTCAGGGTCCCAAAGCTTTCTTT. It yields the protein CASSFQGPKAFF.

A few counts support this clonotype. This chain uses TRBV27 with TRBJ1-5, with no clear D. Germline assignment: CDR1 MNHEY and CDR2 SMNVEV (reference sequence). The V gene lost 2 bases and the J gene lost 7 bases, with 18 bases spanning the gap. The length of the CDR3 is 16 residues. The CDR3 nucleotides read TGTGCCAGCAGTTTAGTTGGCAGCTCTTTCAAACAGCCCCAGCATTTT. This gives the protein CASSLVGSSFKQPQHF.

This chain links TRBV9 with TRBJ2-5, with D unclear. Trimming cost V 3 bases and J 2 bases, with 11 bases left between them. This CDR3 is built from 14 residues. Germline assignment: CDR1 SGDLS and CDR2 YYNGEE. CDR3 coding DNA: TGTGCCAGCAGCGCCGGACCGTCACAAGAGACCCAGTACTTC. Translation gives CASSAGPSQETQYF.

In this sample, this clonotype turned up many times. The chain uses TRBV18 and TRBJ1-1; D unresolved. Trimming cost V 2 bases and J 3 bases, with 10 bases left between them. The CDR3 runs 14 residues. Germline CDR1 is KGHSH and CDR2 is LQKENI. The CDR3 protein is CASSPANTDTEAFF. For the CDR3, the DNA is TGTGCCAGCTCACCAGCAAACACGGACACTGAAGCTTTCTTT.

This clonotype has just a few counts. The CDR3 bases are TGTGCCAGCAGCTGGTCAGACCGGGGCAATGAGCAGTTCTTC. Its protein is CASSWSDRGNEQFF. The gene calls are TRBV11-2 and TRBJ2-1, with D tentatively TRBD2 (5 bases). With 4 bases removed from V and 6 bases from J, the gap between germline ends came to 13 bases. Germline V gives CDR1 SGHAT, CDR2 FQNNGV. The CDR3 is made up of 14 amino acids.

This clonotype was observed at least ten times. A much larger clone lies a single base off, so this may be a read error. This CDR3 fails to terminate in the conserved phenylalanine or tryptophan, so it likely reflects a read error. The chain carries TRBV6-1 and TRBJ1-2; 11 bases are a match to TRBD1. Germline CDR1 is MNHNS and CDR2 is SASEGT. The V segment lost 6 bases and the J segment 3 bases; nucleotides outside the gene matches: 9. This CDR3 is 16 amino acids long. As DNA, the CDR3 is TGTGCCAGCAGAGCCGGACAGGGGGCGACGGACTATGGCTACACCCTC. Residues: CASRAGQGATDYGYTL.

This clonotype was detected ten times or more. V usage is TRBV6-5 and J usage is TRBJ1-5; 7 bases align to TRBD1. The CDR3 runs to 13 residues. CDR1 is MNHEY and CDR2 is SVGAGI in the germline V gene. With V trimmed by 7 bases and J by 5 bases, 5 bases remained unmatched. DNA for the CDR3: TGTGCCAGCACCGACAGGGTCCATCAGCCCCAGCATTTT. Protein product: CASTDRVHQPQHF.

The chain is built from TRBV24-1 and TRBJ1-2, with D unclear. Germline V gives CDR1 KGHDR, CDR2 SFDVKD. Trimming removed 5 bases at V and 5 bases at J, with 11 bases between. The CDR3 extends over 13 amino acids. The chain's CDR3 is CATSVSDSYGYTF. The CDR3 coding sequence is TGTGCCACCAGTGTTTCGGATTCGTATGGCTACACCTTC.